Presented here are 21 T cell receptor beta chains from one specimen sequenced in a study of blood T cell repertoires in COVID-19. The data were produced by immunoSEQ multiplex PCR, yet TCRdb's version contains in-frame clones alone and is incomplete. The sample records about 210,000 clones, 70% to 90% being singletons. The specimen was peripheral blood. These receptors all come from a woman aged 45 to 65 with active or convalescent COVID-19.

The rearrangement uses TRBV4-2 and TRBJ2-1; 16 nucleotides agree with TRBD2. This CDR3 region has 17 residues. Per the germline V gene, CDR1 is LGHNA and CDR2 is YNFKEQ. V lost 0 bases to trimming and J lost 7 bases; unmatched junction nucleotides: 3. The CDR3 sequence is CASSQDGGLAGGNEQFF. The CDR3 DNA is TGTGCCAGCAGCCAAGATGGGGGACTAGCGGGAGGGAATGAGCAGTTCTTC.

This sequence joins TRBV5-6 and TRBJ2-7; 8 bases are shared with TRBD1. Trimming took 0 bases from V and 5 from J; bases not matched to a gene: 7. The CDR3 spans 15 residues. Germline loops: CDR1 SGHDT, CDR2 YYEEEE. Written as DNA, the CDR3 is TGTGCCAGCAGCTTGGCGGACAGGGAGGAACACGAGCAGTACGTC. This codes for CASSLADREEHEQYV.

The V and J genes are TRBV28 and TRBJ2-2; 14 bases are a match to TRBD2. Trimming at V came to 6 bases and at J to 7 bases, leaving 16 bases not matched to a gene. This CDR3 is built from 19 residues. Germline lookup yields CDR1 MDHEN and CDR2 SYDVKM. The CDR3 DNA is TGTGCCAGCAGGCAAACCCCGGGACTAGCGGGGGCTAGGAACGGGGAGCTGTTTTTT. It translates to CASRQTPGLAGARNGELFF.

The chain is built from TRBV19 and TRBJ1-2, with 7 bases fitting TRBD1. Trimming at V came to 5 bases and at J to 0 bases, leaving 3 bases not matched to a gene. The germline V gene encodes CDR1 LNHDA and CDR2 SQIVND (reference sequence). The CDR3 covers 14 residues. CDR3 nucleotides: TGTGCCAGTAGTTTCGGGACAGCTAACTATGGCTACACCTTC. Protein: CASSFGTANYGYTF.

This clone was seen more than once but under ten times. The rearrangement joins TRBV28 to TRBJ1-2, with a weak D call TRBD1 (6 bases). This CDR3 is 15 amino acids long. From germline, CDR1 is MDHEN and CDR2 SYDVKM. V lost 2 bases and J lost 7, with 17 bases in between. The CDR3 DNA follows: TGTGCCAGCAGTTTAGGTCTACAGGGTGCAAGTGGCTACACCTTC. This codes for CASSLGLQGASGYTF.

The chain has TRBV29-1 and TRBJ2-2; TRBD1 agrees at 10 bases. Germline V gives CDR1 SQVTM, CDR2 ANQGSEA. The junction had 7 bases not matched to a gene; V was cut back by 6 bases and J by 6 bases. The CDR3 is 14 amino acids. The CDR3 DNA reads as TGCAGCGTGGTAGGACAGGGGGGAGCCGGGGAGCTGTTTTTT. It codes for CSVVGQGGAGELFF.

The chain combines TRBV5-1 with TRBJ1-6; D uncertain. Germline V lookup: CDR1 SGHRS, CDR2 YFSETQ. Trimming removed 5 bases at V and 0 bases at J, with 9 bases between. This CDR3 contains 15 residues. The CDR3 reads CASSPGSSYNSPLHF. The CDR3 DNA reads TGCGCCAGCAGTCCGGGGAGCTCCTATAATTCACCCCTCCACTTT.

The chain carries TRBV5-1 and TRBJ2-4; TRBD1 matches at 9 bases. This CDR3 comprises 14 residues. The ends lost 3 bases at V and 8 bases at J; junction bases unmatched: 6. Germline V gives CDR1 SGHRS, CDR2 YFSETQ. The CDR3 protein is CASSSTGGVDIQYF. The CDR3, as DNA: TGCGCCAGCAGCTCAACAGGGGGCGTTGACATTCAGTACTTC. Looking up the rest from reference TRBV5-1 and TRBJ2-4 gives the full variable domain: KAGVTQTPRYLIKTRGQQVTLSCSPISGHRSVSWYQQTPGQGLQFLFEYFSETQRNKGNFPGRFSGRQFSNSRSEMNVSTLELGDSALYLCASSSTGGVDIQYFGAGTRLSVL.

The V call is TRBV5-4, the J call TRBJ2-1; D not resolved. This CDR3 region has 14 residues. The germline V gene encodes CDR1 SGHNT and CDR2 YYREEE (reference sequence). V was clipped by 5 bases and J by 5 bases, with 14 bases between them. The CDR3: CASRKLLFDNEQFF. The CDR3 bases are TGTGCCAGCAGGAAATTACTATTCGACAATGAGCAGTTCTTC.

This sequence joins TRBV28 and TRBJ1-4; D gene uncertain. This CDR3 spans 13 amino acids. Per germline, CDR1 MDHEN and CDR2 SYDVKM. The V end was cut by 1 base, the J end by 11 bases, with 11 bases between. Written as DNA, the CDR3 is TGTGCCAGCAGTTTATCCGGGGTTGAGAAACTGTTTTTT. Amino acid sequence: CASSLSGVEKLFF. Together with reference TRBV28 and TRBJ1-4, the CDR3 gives the full variable domain: DVKVTQSSRYLVKRTGEKVFLECVQDMDHENMFWYRQDPGLGLRLIYFSYDVKMKEKGDIPEGYSVSREKKERFSLILESASTNQTSMYLCASSLSGVEKLFFGSGTQLSVL.

This chain connects TRBV10-3 to TRBJ1-1, with D perhaps matching TRBD1 (5 bases). CDR1 and CDR2 from the germline V gene are ENHRY and SYGVKD. CDR3 length: 14 residues. Trimming took 9 bases from V and 11 from J, leaving 25 bases between them. Written as DNA, the CDR3 is TGTGCCATACAACCCCACAACCAGGGCTCGGTGGCTTTCTTT. It yields the protein CAIQPHNQGSVAFF.

The chain is built from TRBV27 and TRBJ2-5; 10 bases fit TRBD1. This CDR3 has 13 amino acids. V shed 4 bases, J shed 5 bases, and the junction held 1 base outside the gene matches. Germline CDR1 reads MNHEY; CDR2 reads SMNVEV (reference sequence). CDR3 in DNA: TGTGCCAGCAGTTGGACAGGGGGGGAGACCCAGTACTTC. Its protein product is CASSWTGGETQYF.

CDR3: CASRAAGGGTPLHF. The DNA of the CDR3 is TGTGCCAGCCGGGCCGCCGGGGGGGGGACACCCCTCCACTTT. V is TRBV19 and J is TRBJ1-6, with D tentatively TRBD1 (5 bases). Germline CDR1 reads LNHDA; CDR2 reads SQIVND (reference sequence). Trimming pared 9 bases from V and 11 bases from J, leaving 20 bases between. This CDR3 comprises 14 residues.

This chain joins TRBV6-5 and TRBJ1-2, with 10 positions matching TRBD1. Germline CDR1 is MNHEY and CDR2 is SVGAGI. CDR3 length: 14 amino acids. The ends lost 5 bases at V and 8 bases at J; junction bases unmatched: 8. This chain's CDR3 is CASSRTGTGAGYTF. Written as DNA, the CDR3 is TGTGCCAGCAGTCGCACTGGGACAGGGGCCGGCTACACCTTC.

The J gene is TRBJ2-2, the V gene TRBV10-1; D remains unclear. Trimming removed 0 bases at V and 2 bases at J, with 7 bases between. The germline V gene encodes CDR1 WNHNN and CDR2 SYGVQD (reference sequence). The CDR3 is 15 amino acids. Written as DNA, the CDR3 is TGCGCCAGCAGTGAGTCCGTAGAAAACACCGGGGAGCTGTTTTTT. Protein product: CASSESVENTGELFF.

This chain links TRBV3-1 (or the pseudogene TRBV3-2) with TRBJ2-3; D is undetermined. This CDR3 has 15 amino acids. The V end was cut by 7 bases, the J end by 0 bases, with 14 bases between. Germline assignment: CDR1 LGHDT and CDR2 YNNKEL (reference sequence). The DNA of the CDR3 is TGTGCCAGCACCCGAGGTGCGCTTAGCACAGATACGCAGTATTTT. This gives the protein CASTRGALSTDTQYF.

The chain recombines TRBV29-1 with TRBJ1-2, with D maybe TRBD1 (5 bases). This CDR3 spans 13 amino acids. V lost 7 bases, J lost 8 bases, and 20 bases lay in between. Germline CDR1 is SQVTM and CDR2 is ANQGSEA. The DNA of the CDR3 is TGCAGCGCCGTTGGAGGGTCAGGGCCCGGCTACACCTTC. Protein: CSAVGGSGPGYTF.

This clone appeared once. The chain links TRBV19 to TRBJ1-2, with D uncertain. Trimming left V 1 base short and J 4 bases short, with 10 bases between. The CDR3 spans 14 residues. CDR1 and CDR2 from the germline V gene are LNHDA and SQIVND (reference sequence). CDR3 in amino acids: CASSIGSQVYGYTF. The CDR3 DNA follows: TGTGCCAGTAGTATAGGTTCGCAGGTCTATGGCTACACCTTC.

The chain links TRBV10-3 to TRBJ1-1; D is ambiguous. The germline V gene encodes CDR1 ENHRY and CDR2 SYGVKD. Trimming left V 3 bases short and J 1 base short, with 15 bases between. The length of the CDR3 is 16 residues. The CDR3 DNA sequence: TGTGCCATCAGTGATGGTGGGAGACGGCCGAACACTGAAGCTTTCTTT. It translates to CAISDGGRRPNTEAFF.

CDR3 protein: CSVRGETTNTEAFF. CDR3 in DNA: TGCAGCGTCCGTGGGGAGACAACTAACACTGAAGCTTTCTTT. The chain has TRBV29-1 and TRBJ1-1; D is ambiguous. The CDR3 consists of 14 residues. CDR1 is SQVTM, CDR2 ANQGSEA, per germline. Trimming took 6 bases from V and 2 from J, leaving 16 bases between them.

The rearrangement joins TRBV19 to TRBJ1-2, with a weak D call TRBD1 (6 bases). V was shortened by 8 bases and J by 5 bases, with 12 bases between the two germline ends. The CDR3 is 12 residues long. From germline, CDR1 is LNHDA and CDR2 SQIVND (reference sequence). The CDR3 nucleotides read TGTGCCAGTTCGGACAGTTCATATGGCTACACCTTC. This codes for CASSDSSYGYTF.